The 16 T cell receptor beta chains reported below all come from one sample, sequenced in a study of T-cell reconstitution after alpha-beta-depleted transplantation in children. Unique molecular identifiers were used to barcode this TCRbeta library. Each CDR3 protein gets one entry after TCRdb re-called the PCR reads with MiXCR. The sample records some 500,000 distinct CDR3 sequences, approximately 32% being singletons. The material was PBMCs from the stem cell graft donor, obtained from the stem cell graft. These receptors were collected from a human donor who donated a stem cell graft to a child with aplastic anemia.

There are many counts of this clonotype. The V gene is TRBV12-3 or TRBV12-4, the J gene TRBJ1-5; D uncertain. The CDR3 spans 13 residues. Between the trimmed V and J ends, which lost 3 bases and 6 bases, there was a span of 9 bases. The CDR3 is CASSLTGIQPQHF. The CDR3 DNA reads TGTGCCAGCAGTTTGACGGGGATTCAGCCCCAGCATTTT.

This clonotype was seen once. The chain joins TRBV11-2 to TRBJ2-5; D unclear. The CDR3 contains 15 residues. The V end lost 5 bases, the J end lost 1 base, and 14 bases lay between the germline ends. Germline V gives CDR1 SGHAT, CDR2 FQNNGV. The CDR3 reads CASSPQSPPQETQYF. As DNA, the CDR3 is TGTGCCAGCAGCCCCCAAAGCCCCCCCCAAGAGACCCAGTACTTC.

The table lists this clonotype with a few counts. This chain joins TRBV12-3 or TRBV12-4 and TRBJ1-3; D perhaps matches TRBD1 (6 bases). This CDR3 has 17 amino acids. The ends were cut back, 3 bases at V and 5 bases at J, with 20 bases in the middle. CDR3 in DNA: TGTGCCAGCAGTTTCTTCTCAGCCAGGGGAGTTCGAAACACCATATATTTT. This sequence encodes CASSFFSARGVRNTIYF.

The V and J genes are TRBV7-9 and TRBJ2-7; no definite D call. CDR3 length: 15 amino acids. V lost 3 bases and J lost 3, with 15 bases in between. Germline V gene sequence: CDR1 SEHNR, CDR2 FQNEAQ (reference sequence). CDR3 residues: CASSLNGQPHYEQYF. The DNA of the CDR3 is TGTGCCAGCAGCTTGAATGGGCAGCCTCACTACGAGCAGTACTTC.

The chain links TRBV18 to TRBJ1-3, with a possible D match to TRBD1 (5 bases). Trimming removed 6 bases at V and 2 bases at J, with 8 bases between. Per germline, CDR1 KGHSH and CDR2 LQKENI. The CDR3 runs 13 residues. The CDR3, as DNA: TGTGCCAGCTCGGGGACGACTGGAAACACCATATATTTT. It specifies CASSGTTGNTIYF.

This clonotype came up a few times. The DNA for the CDR3 is TGTGCCACCAGTGATCCGGCCGGACTCCACAATGAGCAGTTCTTC. Protein sequence: CATSDPAGLHNEQFF. J is TRBJ2-1 and V is TRBV24-1; D is possibly TRBD2 (5 bases). This CDR3 region has 15 residues. Germline V CDR1 and CDR2: KGHDR, SFDVKD. V was cut by 3 bases and J by 5 bases, with 13 bases left in between.

The chain joins TRBV20-1 to TRBJ1-2; a possible D gene is TRBD1 (5 bases). CDR3 size: 15 residues. CDR1 is DFQATT, CDR2 SNEGSKA, per germline (reference sequence). The ends were cut back, 6 bases at V and 0 bases at J, with 17 bases in the middle. CDR3 nucleotides: TGCAGTGCCGGGGGGTGGGCGGTAGCTAACTATGGCTACACCTTC. Encoded protein: CSAGGWAVANYGYTF.

The chain joins TRBV10-3 to TRBJ2-2; D perhaps matches TRBD1 (6 bases). This CDR3 has 14 residues. The ends were cut back, 6 bases at V and 6 bases at J, with 14 bases in the middle. The germline V gene encodes CDR1 ENHRY and CDR2 SYGVKD. The CDR3 DNA reads as TGTGCCATCAGCCCAGGGGAAGTGTCCGGGGAGCTGTTTTTT. Its protein product is CAISPGEVSGELFF.

This clonotype was detected a few times. V gene TRBV18 combines with J gene TRBJ1-1; D unresolved. This CDR3 comprises 13 residues. V lost 3 bases to trimming and J lost 8 bases, with 13 bases between them. CDR1 and CDR2 (germline): KGHSH, LQKENI. CDR3 residues: CASSPLPLSEAFF. CDR3 nucleotides: TGTGCCAGCTCACCTCTCCCACTGTCCGAAGCTTTCTTT. Full variable domain (remainder filled in from reference TRBV18 and TRBJ1-1): NAGVMQNPRHLVRRRGQEARLRCSPMKGHSHVYWYRQLPEEGLKFMVYLQKENIIDESGMPKERFSAEFPKEGPSILRIQQVVRGDSAAYFCASSPLPLSEAFFGQGTRLTVV.

V is TRBV19 and J is TRBJ2-1, with D perhaps being TRBD1 or TRBD2 (6 bases each). Trimming left V 3 bases short and J 5 bases short, with 14 bases between. Germline V CDR1 and CDR2: LNHDA, SQIVND (reference sequence). The CDR3 totals 15 residues. The DNA for the CDR3 is TGTGCCAGTAGTATTTACGCTAGGGGGGACAATGAGCAGTTCTTC. Protein sequence: CASSIYARGDNEQFF.

The V call is TRBV4-1, the J call TRBJ2-3; 7 bases agree with TRBD1. The V gene end was trimmed by 0 bases and the J gene end by 2 bases; junction bases not matched to a gene: 26. The CDR3 loop spans 23 amino acids. The germline V gene encodes CDR1 MGHRA and CDR2 YSYEKL. CDR3 coding DNA: TGCGCCAGCAGCCAAGATACCCTTCCGACAGGGACCATGGTTACTCCTCTCACAGATACGCAGTATTTT. It codes for CASSQDTLPTGTMVTPLTDTQYF.

This clonotype was counted between two and nine times. The chain carries TRBV6-5 and TRBJ1-1; maybe TRBD1 (6 bases). Germline loops: CDR1 MNHEY, CDR2 SVGAGI. CDR3 length: 15 amino acids. V was shortened by 0 bases and J by 2 bases, with 10 bases between the two germline ends. The CDR3 spells CASSYSGATNTEAFF. In DNA, the CDR3 is TGTGCCAGCAGTTACTCGGGGGCTACAAACACTGAAGCTTTCTTT.

V and J are TRBV27 and TRBJ1-5; tentatively, D is TRBD1 (5 bases). Germline V gene data show CDR1 as MNHEY and CDR2 as SMNVEV (reference sequence). Deletions cut 3 bases from V and 7 bases from J, with 13 bases between. CDR3 size: 14 residues. The CDR3 is CASSFLGGGQPQHF. The DNA of the CDR3 is TGTGCCAGCAGTTTTCTCGGGGGAGGGCAGCCCCAGCATTTT.

This clonotype turned up a few times. The gene calls are TRBV5-1 and TRBJ1-1; 8 positions agree with TRBD1. This CDR3 is built from 14 residues. Trimming at V came to 4 bases and at J to 2 bases, leaving 4 bases not matched to a gene. Germline CDR1 reads SGHRS; CDR2 reads YFSETQ. This CDR3 reads CASSGTGTNTEAFF. DNA for the CDR3: TGCGCCAGCAGCGGGACAGGCACCAACACTGAAGCTTTCTTT. Variable domain in full (rest from reference TRBV5-1 and TRBJ1-1): KAGVTQTPRYLIKTRGQQVTLSCSPISGHRSVSWYQQTPGQGLQFLFEYFSETQRNKGNFPGRFSGRQFSNSRSEMNVSTLELGDSALYLCASSGTGTNTEAFFGQGTRLTVV.

The genes are TRBV18 and TRBJ2-7, with 9 bases aligning to TRBD1. Trimming took 1 base from V and 6 from J; bases not matched to a gene: 19. The CDR3 has 19 amino acids. Germline assignment: CDR1 KGHSH and CDR2 LQKENI. CDR3 sequence (DNA): TGTGCCAGCTCACCACGTCTTCTTCACAGTAGGACAGGGGTATCCGAGCAGTACGTC. Amino acid sequence: CASSPRLLHSRTGVSEQYV.

The table lists this clonotype with a count of one. The rearrangement uses TRBV5-1 and TRBJ2-6; 12 nucleotides match TRBD2. CDR1 and CDR2 (germline): SGHRS, YFSETQ. Trimming cost V 0 bases and J 1 base; bases outside gene matches: 2. CDR3 length: 18 residues. As DNA, the CDR3 is TGCGCCAGCAGCTTGGGACTAGCGGGAGAGTCTGGGGCCAACGTCCTGACTTTC. Its translation is CASSLGLAGESGANVLTF.